This is a list of T cell receptor beta chains from one sample in a study of T-cell reconstitution after alpha-beta-depleted transplantation in children. TCRdb independently ran MiXCR on the PCR reads; one entry per CDR3 protein. The data contain approximately 500,000 distinct CDR3 sequences, 25% to 30% of them seen just once; the ten biggest clones take up 30% to 40%. The sequences come from PBMCs, collected before TCRalphabeta/CD19-depleted stem cell transplant. These receptors were collected from a boy in the first two years of life with Wiskott-Aldrich syndrome, due to receive a stem cell transplant. Each CDR3 is given with its conserved first and last residue. A D gene is named only where the DNA matches it firmly. Not every row has a clone size; where given, it reads once, few, many or a size class.

size: -
V: TRBV5-1
J: TRBJ2-7
D: -
CDR3: CASSLGGTGSHEQYF
DNA: TGCGCCAGCAGCCTGGGCGGCACAGGTTCCCACGAGCAGTACTTC

size: few
V: TRBV30
J: TRBJ2-5
D: -
CDR3: CAWSVNRGETQYF
DNA: TGTGCCTGGAGTGTAAACAGAGGGGAGACCCAGTACTTC

size: many
V: TRBV12-3/TRBV12-4
J: TRBJ2-3
D: -
CDR3: CASSPGTRSTDTQYF
DNA: TGTGCCAGCAGTCCCGGGACAAGGAGCACAGATACGCAGTATTTT

size: -
V: TRBV6-5
J: TRBJ2-5
D: TRBD1
CDR3: CASSSGTGLPQYF
DNA: TGTGCCAGCAGTTCCGGGACAGGGCTTCCCCAGTACTTC

size: -
V: TRBV10-2
J: TRBJ2-3
D: TRBD2
CDR3: CARKGTSGTLTDTQYF
DNA: TGCGCCAGGAAAGGGACTAGCGGGACGTTGACCGATACGCAGTATTTT

size: few
V: TRBV5-4
J: TRBJ2-2
D: TRBD2
CDR3: CASSLEAGAGYTGELFF
DNA: TGTGCCAGCAGCTTGGAAGCGGGAGCCGGGTATACCGGGGAGCTGTTTTTT

size: few
V: TRBV9
J: TRBJ2-1
D: -
CDR3: CASSQVGGLLINNEQFF
DNA: TGTGCCAGCAGCCAGGTTGGGGGACTCCTAATCAACAATGAGCAGTTCTTC

size: -
V: TRBV20-1
J: TRBJ2-5
D: TRBD2
CDR3: CSASLAGGKETQYF
DNA: TGCAGTGCTAGTCTGGCGGGAGGGAAAGAGACCCAGTACTTC

size: -
V: TRBV9
J: TRBJ2-7
D: -
CDR3: CASSAGLALEQYF
DNA: TGTGCCAGCAGCGCAGGCTTGGCCCTGGAGCAGTACTTC

size: few
V: TRBV10-2
J: TRBJ2-1
D: -
CDR3: CASSDRLEYNEQFF
DNA: TGCGCCAGCAGTGATAGGTTAGAGTACAATGAGCAGTTCTTC

size: few
V: TRBV20-1
J: TRBJ1-5
D: -
CDR3: CSASWHLNQPQHF
DNA: TGCAGTGCTAGTTGGCACCTCAATCAGCCCCAGCATTTT

size: -
V: TRBV11-2
J: TRBJ2-3
D: TRBD2
CDR3: CASSSPGLATDTQYF
DNA: TGTGCCAGCAGCTCGCCGGGACTAGCTACAGATACGCAGTATTTT

size: -
V: TRBV12-3/TRBV12-4
J: TRBJ2-5
D: -
CDR3: CASRALALGETQYF
DNA: TGTGCCAGCAGAGCCCTAGCGTTAGGAGAGACCCAGTACTTC

size: -
V: TRBV19
J: TRBJ2-3
D: -
CDR3: CASSTWTIGIDTQYF
DNA: TGTGCCAGTAGTACTTGGACCATCGGGATCGATACGCAGTATTTT

size: -
V: TRBV6-6
J: TRBJ1-1
D: -
CDR3: CASSYGSTEAFF
DNA: TGTGCCAGCAGTTACGGCAGCACTGAAGCTTTCTTT

size: -
V: TRBV5-1
J: TRBJ2-1
D: TRBD2
CDR3: CASSLGLAGGPLTGNEQFF
DNA: TGCGCCAGCAGCTTAGGACTAGCGGGAGGGCCTCTTACTGGCAATGAGCAGTTCTTC

size: few
V: TRBV10-3
J: TRBJ2-5
D: TRBD2
CDR3: CATRLAIQETQYF
DNA: TGTGCCACCAGACTAGCGATCCAAGAGACCCAGTACTTC

size: -
V: TRBV20-1
J: TRBJ1-4
D: -
CDR3: CSLLQDRGPEKLFF
DNA: TGCAGTCTCCTCCAGGACAGAGGGCCTGAAAAACTGTTTTTT

size: -
V: TRBV28
J: TRBJ2-1
D: TRBD2
CDR3: CATVTSGIRNEQFF
DNA: TGTGCCACCGTGACTAGCGGGATCCGCAATGAGCAGTTCTTC

size: -
V: TRBV5-6
J: TRBJ1-2
D: -
CDR3: CASSLYGVSNHGYTF
DNA: TGTGCCAGCAGCTTGTATGGGGTATCTAACCATGGCTACACCTTC

size: few
V: TRBV20-1
J: TRBJ2-5
D: TRBD2
CDR3: CSARDLREGQETQYF
DNA: TGCAGTGCTAGAGATCTTCGGGAGGGGCAAGAGACCCAGTACTTC

size: -
V: TRBV11-2
J: TRBJ2-1
D: TRBD1
CDR3: CASRKPGQTNNEQFF
DNA: TGTGCCAGCAGAAAACCGGGACAGACCAACAATGAGCAGTTCTTC

size: few
V: TRBV6-1
J: TRBJ1-2
D: TRBD1
CDR3: CASRGAGTGSFSNYGYTF
DNA: TGTGCCAGCAGGGGGGCCGGGACAGGGTCGTTTAGCAACTATGGCTACACCTTC

size: -
V: TRBV5-1
J: TRBJ2-2
D: -
CDR3: CASSQSAGSTGELFF
DNA: TGCGCCAGCAGCCAGAGTGCAGGGTCGACCGGGGAGCTGTTTTTT

size: -
V: TRBV12-3/TRBV12-4
J: TRBJ2-7
D: TRBD1
CDR3: CASSRGQGRGQYF
DNA: TGTGCCAGCAGCCGGGGACAGGGGCGCGGGCAGTACTTC

size: once
V: TRBV19
J: TRBJ1-5
D: -
CDR3: CASSIIHPQPQHF
DNA: TGTGCCAGTAGTATAATACATCCCCAGCCCCAGCATTTT

size: -
V: TRBV10-3
J: TRBJ2-7
D: -
CDR3: CAISGEYEQYF
DNA: TGTGCCATCAGTGGGGAATACGAGCAGTACTTC

size: -
V: TRBV5-1
J: TRBJ2-3
D: -
CDR3: CASGTPVVGTQYF
DNA: TGCGCCAGCGGGACACCCGTGGTCGGTACGCAGTATTTT

size: -
V: TRBV5-1
J: TRBJ2-1
D: -
CDR3: CASSLTPWMQQFF
DNA: TGCGCCAGCAGCTTGACCCCTTGGATGCAGCAGTTCTTC

size: few
V: TRBV5-1
J: TRBJ2-3
D: TRBD2
CDR3: CASSVLAGGHDTQYF
DNA: TGCGCCAGCAGCGTGCTAGCGGGAGGGCACGATACGCAGTATTTT

size: -
V: TRBV6-1
J: TRBJ2-1
D: -
CDR3: CASRHIAVTYNEQFF
DNA: TGTGCCAGCAGACACATAGCGGTTACCTACAATGAGCAGTTCTTC

size: -
V: TRBV29-1
J: TRBJ2-7
D: -
CDR3: CSVDQGHEQYF
DNA: TGCAGCGTTGACCAGGGCCACGAGCAGTACTTC

size: few
V: TRBV12-3/TRBV12-4
J: TRBJ1-6
D: -
CDR3: CASSWSYNSPLHF
DNA: TGTGCCAGCAGTTGGAGTTATAATTCACCCCTCCACTTT

size: few
V: TRBV7-8
J: TRBJ1-6
D: -
CDR3: CASSTGPRGGSPLHF
DNA: TGTGCCAGCAGCACGGGGCCTCGGGGGGGGTCACCCCTCCACTTT

size: -
V: TRBV3-1
J: TRBJ2-7
D: -
CDR3: CASSHGQQEQYF
DNA: TGTGCCAGCAGCCATGGACAGCAAGAGCAGTACTTC

size: few
V: TRBV29-1
J: TRBJ1-5
D: -
CDR3: CSVEDAGSGPQHF
DNA: TGCAGCGTTGAAGATGCCGGTTCTGGCCCCCAGCATTTT

size: -
V: TRBV6-2/TRBV6-3
J: TRBJ2-2
D: -
CDR3: CASSYLQGYTGELFF
DNA: TGTGCCAGCAGTTACTTACAGGGCTACACCGGGGAGCTGTTTTTT

size: -
V: TRBV15
J: TRBJ2-7
D: -
CDR3: CATSREQGNSYEQYF
DNA: TGTGCCACCAGCCGGGAACAGGGCAACTCCTACGAGCAGTACTTC

size: -
V: TRBV3-1
J: TRBJ2-5
D: TRBD1
CDR3: CASSQTGGAGETQYF
DNA: TGTGCCAGCAGCCAGACAGGGGGCGCAGGGGAGACCCAGTACTTC

size: few
V: TRBV18
J: TRBJ1-3
D: -
CDR3: CASSPSASGNTIYF
DNA: TGTGCCAGCTCACCATCAGCTTCTGGAAACACCATATATTTT

size: -
V: TRBV5-5
J: TRBJ1-3
D: -
CDR3: CASSLDPRAGNTIYF
DNA: TGTGCCAGCAGCTTGGACCCCAGGGCTGGAAACACCATATATTTT

size: few
V: TRBV6-5
J: TRBJ2-7
D: TRBD2
CDR3: CASSWGGRGYEQYF
DNA: TGTGCCAGCAGTTGGGGCGGGAGGGGGTACGAGCAGTACTTC

size: -
V: TRBV28
J: TRBJ2-3
D: TRBD2
CDR3: CASSLTRGAGVSGTDTQYF
DNA: TGTGCCAGCAGTCTCACGCGGGGGGCGGGAGTATCTGGCACAGATACGCAGTATTTT

size: -
V: TRBV5-1
J: TRBJ2-5
D: -
CDR3: CASSRSAGTGQETQYF
DNA: TGCGCCAGCAGCCGGAGCGCAGGGACGGGGCAAGAGACCCAGTACTTC

size: -
V: TRBV14
J: TRBJ2-1
D: TRBD2
CDR3: CASSQRTSGFNEQFF
DNA: TGTGCCAGCAGCCAACGGACTAGCGGGTTCAATGAGCAGTTCTTC

size: few
V: TRBV28
J: TRBJ2-3
D: -
CDR3: CASSSSRRGPTDTQYF
DNA: TGTGCCAGCAGCTCAAGTAGGCGGGGACCCACAGATACGCAGTATTTT

size: -
V: TRBV20-1
J: TRBJ1-1
D: TRBD1
CDR3: CSARFFWVEQGASEAFF
DNA: TGCAGTGCTAGGTTTTTTTGGGTTGAACAGGGGGCTAGTGAAGCTTTCTTT

size: -
V: TRBV30
J: TRBJ2-7
D: -
CDR3: CACDRLGGGEQYF
DNA: TGTGCCTGCGACCGGCTGGGAGGGGGCGAGCAGTACTTC